This T cell receptor beta chain was obtained from a study of cytomegalovirus exposure and HLA in healthy donors. Study information: Unique TCR beta sequences numbering 95 million to 130 million came from about 179 million T cells in an earlier analysis. General study points: The investigators catalogued under 200 TCR beta chains as cytomegalovirus-associated. A later examination showed that TCR association rates differed by HLA locus, with DRB1 most and HLA-C fewest. Cytomegalovirus status was reportedly diagnosed by the classifier with high specificity and sensitivity.

Per the germline V gene, CDR1 is SGHVS and CDR2 is FNYEAQ. With 0 bases clipped from V and 2 bases from J, the junction kept 3 bases outside the gene matches. This CDR3 is 15 amino acids long. Primers included in the PCR were 60 Vbeta and 13 Jbeta primers. Clones were sequenced by immunoSEQ multiplex PCR, and TCRdb holds only the in-frame ones, with some missing. This sample yields about 100,000 clones, of which around two thirds are seen a single time; less than 4.5% belongs to the top ten. Of note for this clone: Its antigen is still unknown.

The sequence was collected from a man aged 25 to 40 in good health and CMV-seropositive. The chain has TRBV7-6 and TRBJ1-2, with TRBD1 matching over 7 bases. The sample was PBMCs. CDR3 coding DNA: TGTGCCAGCAGCTTAGCGGAGGGGGCAAACTATGGCTACACCTTC. Its translation is CASSLAEGANYGYTF.